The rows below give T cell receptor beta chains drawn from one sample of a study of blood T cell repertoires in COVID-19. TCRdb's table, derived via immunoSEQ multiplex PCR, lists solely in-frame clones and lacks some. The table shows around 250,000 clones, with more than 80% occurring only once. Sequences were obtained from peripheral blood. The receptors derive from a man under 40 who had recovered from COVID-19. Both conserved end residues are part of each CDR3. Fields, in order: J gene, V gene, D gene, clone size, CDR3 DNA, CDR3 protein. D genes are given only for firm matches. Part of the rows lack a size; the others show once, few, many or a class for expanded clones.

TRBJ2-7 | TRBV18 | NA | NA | TGTGCCAGCTCACAATACACCAACTACGAGCAGTACTTC | CASSQYTNYEQYF
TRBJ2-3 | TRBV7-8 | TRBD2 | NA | TGTGCCAGCAGCGCGCCGGGACTAGGATCAGATACGCAGTATTTT | CASSAPGLGSDTQYF
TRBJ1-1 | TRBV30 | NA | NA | TGTGCCTCAAACTTCAGGGAAGGAGCTTTCTTT | CASNFREGAFF
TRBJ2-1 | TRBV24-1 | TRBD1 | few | TGTGCCACCAGTGATTTACCGGGACAGGGTTTTACCCCGTTCTTC | CATSDLPGQGFTPFF
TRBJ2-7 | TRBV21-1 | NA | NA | TGTGCCAGCAGCAAAAGGTTTAGGGACAGGGGTCCGCGGGGCTCCTACGAGCAGTACTTC | CASSKRFRDRGPRGSYEQYF
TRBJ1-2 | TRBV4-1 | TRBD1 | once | TGCGCCAGCAGCCGGGGACAGGGGAACTATGGCTACACCTTC | CASSRGQGNYGYTF
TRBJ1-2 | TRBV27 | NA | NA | TGTGCCAGCAGTTCCCCCTCGGCCGGCGGCTATGGCTACACCTTC | CASSSPSAGGYGYTF
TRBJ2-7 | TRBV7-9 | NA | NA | TGTGCCAGCAGCTATGGACTGAGCTCCTACGAGCAGTACTTC | CASSYGLSSYEQYF
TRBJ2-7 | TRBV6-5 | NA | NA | TGTGCCAGCAGCCGGGGGGCCCCCTTGATTGTTGAGCAGTACTTC | CASSRGAPLIVEQYF
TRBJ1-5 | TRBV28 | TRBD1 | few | TGTGCCAGCAGTTTGGACAGGGGGCGCAGTCAGCCCCAGCATTTT | CASSLDRGRSQPQHF
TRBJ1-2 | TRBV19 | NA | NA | TGTGCCAGCGAGACACGGAACTATGGCTACACCTTC | CASETRNYGYTF
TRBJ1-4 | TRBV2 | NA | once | TGTGCCAGCAGTGAAGCGAGGACAGTCCAACTGTTTTTT | CASSEARTVQLFF
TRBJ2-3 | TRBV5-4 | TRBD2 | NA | TGTGCCAGCAGCTTGGAGGTAGCGGGGGGGAATACAGATACGCAGTATTTT | CASSLEVAGGNTDTQYF
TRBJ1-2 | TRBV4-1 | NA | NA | TGCGCCAGCAGCCAAAACAGAAACTATGGCTACACCTTC | CASSQNRNYGYTF
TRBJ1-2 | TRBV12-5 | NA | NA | TGTGCTAGCGAAGGGGCAGACTATGGCTACACCTTC | CASEGADYGYTF